Described below is a single T cell receptor (beta chain) sequence and its context. Its antigen is currently unknown. The data were taken from a study of cytotoxic CD8 clonotypes in ibrutinib-treated CLL. Depth targeted 1 in 200,000 to 1 in 1 million T cells, averaging 10x coverage per clonotype. Some clones are missing from TCRdb's copy, which holds only in-frame ones; the method was immunoSEQ multiplex PCR. This sample has fewer than 400,000 clones, with roughly 70% found just once. Germline V CDR1 and CDR2: MGHDK, SYGVNS. This CDR3 spans 15 amino acids. V shed 3 bases and J shed 3 bases, with 14 bases lying between them. Study findings and constraints: Clonotypes that were public were uncommon, and they contracted or stayed stable on treatment.

The chain is built from TRBV25-1 and TRBJ1-2, with a possible D match to TRBD1 (5 bases). This TCR derives from a human donor with chronic lymphocytic leukemia. Source: PBMCs, taken after 36 months of ibrutinib treatment. CDR3 in DNA: TGTGCCAGCAGTGAGGCCTCGACAGACTACTATGGCTACACCTTC. Protein: CASSEASTDYYGYTF.